The rows below give T cell receptor beta chains drawn from one sample of a study of cytomegalovirus exposure and HLA in healthy donors. Method: immunoSEQ multiplex PCR; TCRdb's copy keeps in-frame clones and lacks some. This sample yields under 150,000 clones, of which 55% to 65% are seen a single time; roughly 9% belongs to the top ten. The specimen was PBMCs. The receptors shown here come from a woman in her thirties or forties in good health and CMV-seropositive. The CDR3 runs from the conserved cysteine through the conserved F or W. The D gene is left open where the match is weak. Clone size appears in some rows only: once, few, many, or a class for an expanded clone.

>TRBV28|14|-|-|TRBJ2-7
CASSSGEGPYEQYF
TGTGCCAGCAGTTCAGGGGAGGGCCCTTACGAGCAGTACTTC
>TRBV30|18|-|TRBD2|TRBJ2-5
CAWTPGWTSGRGQETQYF
TGTGCCTGGACCCCCGGGTGGACTAGCGGGAGGGGCCAAGAGACCCAGTACTTC
>TRBV20-1|11|-|-|TRBJ1-2
CSAPDYPELTF
TGCAGTGCCCCCGATTACCCTGAGCTCACCTTC
>TRBV27|14|once|-|TRBJ2-5
CASTDSRTSKTQYF
TGTGCCAGCACGGACAGCCGTACCTCCAAGACCCAGTACTTC
>TRBV15|14|few|TRBD1|TRBJ1-3
CATSLDRVGNTIYF
TGTGCCACCAGCTTAGACAGGGTCGGAAACACCATATATTTT
>TRBV19|21|-|TRBD2|TRBJ2-7
CASSIGGIWRTSGSSSYEQYF
TGTGCCAGTAGTATAGGCGGGATTTGGCGGACTAGCGGGAGCAGCTCCTACGAGCAGTACTTC
>TRBV27|13|-|-|TRBJ1-4
CASSLAGLDKLFF
TGTGCCAGCAGTTTGGCAGGGTTAGATAAACTGTTTTTT
>TRBV6-5|15|few|-|TRBJ1-1
CASSYSTEPNTEAFF
TGTGCCAGCAGTTACTCGACAGAGCCGAACACTGAAGCTTTCTTT
>TRBV4-2|17|-|TRBD2|TRBJ2-7
CASSQDSFGTSGYEQYF
TGTGCCAGCAGCCAAGATTCATTTGGGACTAGCGGCTACGAGCAGTACTTC
>TRBV21-1|12|-|-|TRBJ2-7
CAGPGQGYEQYF
TGTGCCGGTCCGGGACAGGGCTACGAGCAGTACTTC
>TRBV27|16|-|TRBD2|TRBJ2-7
CASSPGLAGISYEQYF
TGTGCCAGCAGTCCGGGACTAGCGGGGATCTCCTACGAGCAGTACTTC
>TRBV27|13|-|-|TRBJ2-1
CASRRRLDNEQFF
TGTGCCAGCAGGAGGAGACTAGATAATGAGCAGTTCTTC
>TRBV19|14|-|TRBD2|TRBJ2-7
CASSKSGRPYEQYF
TGTGCCAGTAGCAAGAGCGGGAGACCCTACGAGCAGTACTTC
>TRBV5-1|18|few|TRBD1|TRBJ1-4
CASSLSPTSGGGYEKLFF
TGCGCCAGCAGCTTGTCTCCGACCTCAGGGGGCGGTTATGAAAAACTGTTTTTT
>TRBV12-1|19|-|-|TRBJ2-3
CASSYQRENCWRDTDTQYF
TGTGCCAGCAGCTACCAGCGGGAAAATTGTTGGAGGGACACAGATACGCAGTATTTT
>TRBV7-3|18|-|TRBD2|TRBJ2-1
CASSFGVLASGNLDEQFF
TGTGCCAGCAGCTTCGGGGTGCTGGCTAGCGGGAATTTGGATGAGCAGTTCTTC
>TRBV6-4|20|-|TRBD2|TRBJ2-3
CASSDSGQGGAGGPTDTQYF
TGTGCCAGCAGTGACTCAGGACAGGGCGGAGCGGGAGGGCCCACAGATACGCAGTATTTT
>TRBV5-1|15|-|-|TRBJ2-7
CASSLDRTVTYEQYF
TGCGCCAGCAGCTTGGACCGAACAGTGACCTACGAGCAGTACTTC
>TRBV28|15|-|TRBD2|TRBJ2-1
CASRQAGGPVFEQFF
TGTGCCAGCAGACAAGCGGGAGGTCCGGTGTTTGAGCAGTTCTTC
>TRBV27|13|-|TRBD2|TRBJ2-5
CASSSFGGETQYF
TGTGCCAGCAGTTCATTCGGGGGGGAGACCCAGTACTTC
>TRBV4-3|18|-|TRBD2|TRBJ2-2
CASRQSRLAGEATGELFF
TGCGCCAGCAGACAAAGCCGGCTAGCGGGAGAGGCTACCGGGGAGCTGTTTTTT
>TRBV7-5|15|few|-|TRBJ1-2
CVRIPTGVKRYGYTF
TGTGTCAGAATCCCTACCGGTGTAAAGAGGTATGGCTACACCTTC
>TRBV11-3|16|once|TRBD2|TRBJ2-5
CASSLDSASGRETQYF
TGTGCCAGCAGCTTAGATTCCGCTAGCGGGAGAGAGACCCAGTACTTC
>TRBV4-2|14|-|-|TRBJ1-2
CASSHDRDNYGYTF
TGTGCCAGCAGCCATGACCGGGATAACTATGGCTACACCTTC
>TRBV5-1|12|once|-|TRBJ2-7
CASRKGVYEQYF
TGCGCCAGCAGAAAGGGAGTCTACGAGCAGTACTTC
>TRBV6-1|13|few|TRBD1|TRBJ2-3
CASSPTGADTQYF
TGTGCCAGCAGTCCCACAGGGGCAGATACGCAGTATTTT
>TRBV27|13|-|-|TRBJ2-2
CASSLSRGGELFF
TGTGCCAGCAGTTTATCTCGGGGCGGGGAGCTGTTTTTT